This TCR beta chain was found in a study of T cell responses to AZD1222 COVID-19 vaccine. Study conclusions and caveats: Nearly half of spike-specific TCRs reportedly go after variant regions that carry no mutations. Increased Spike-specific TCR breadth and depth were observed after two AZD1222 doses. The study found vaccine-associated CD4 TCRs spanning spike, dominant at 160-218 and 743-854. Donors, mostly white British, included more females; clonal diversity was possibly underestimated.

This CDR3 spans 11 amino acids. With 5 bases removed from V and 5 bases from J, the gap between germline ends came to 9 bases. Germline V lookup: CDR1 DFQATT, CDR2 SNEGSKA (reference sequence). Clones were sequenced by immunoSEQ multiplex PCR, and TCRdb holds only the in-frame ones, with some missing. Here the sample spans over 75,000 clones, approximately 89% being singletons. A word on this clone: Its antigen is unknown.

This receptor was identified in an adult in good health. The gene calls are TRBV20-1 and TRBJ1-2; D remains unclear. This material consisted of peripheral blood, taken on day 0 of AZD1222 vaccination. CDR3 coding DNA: TGCAGTGCTCAAGACTCTTATGGCTACACCTTC. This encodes CSAQDSYGYTF.